This T cell receptor (beta chain) was identified in a study of CD8+CD57+ T cells in acquired aplastic anemia. This clonotype was seen more than once but under ten times. Its specificity is unknown. Study results and caveats: The same twenty-nine CD8+ CDR3 sequences occurred in patients and in controls.

Germline V gene data show CDR1 as SGHVS and CDR2 as FQNEAQ. V was clipped by 4 bases and J by 2 bases, with 3 bases between them. This CDR3 contains 11 residues. Genomic DNA served as template for TCR beta VDJ and CDR3 profiling. TCRdb used MiXCR to reprocess the reads, holding one entry per CDR3 protein. In the table there are 250,000 to 300,000 distinct CDR3 sequences, 56% of which are singletons. Sequencing was done on patients that had shown CD8+CD57+ cell expansion by flow cytometry. The chain recombines TRBV7-8 with TRBJ2-7; D uncertain. This sequence was found in a human donor with aplastic anemia. Sequencing input: sorted CD4+, CD8+, or CD8+CD57+ T cells (not recorded which) from PBMCs. As DNA, the CDR3 is TGTGCCAGCAGCTCTACCTACGAGCAGTACTTC. This codes for CASSSTYEQYF. The whole variable domain, remainder taken from reference TRBV7-8 and TRBJ2-7, is GAGVSQSPRYKVAKRGQDVALRCDPISGHVSLFWYQQALGQGPEFLTYFQNEAQLDKSGLPSDRFFAERPEGSVSTLKIQRTQQEDSAVYLCASSSTYEQYFGPGTRLTVT.